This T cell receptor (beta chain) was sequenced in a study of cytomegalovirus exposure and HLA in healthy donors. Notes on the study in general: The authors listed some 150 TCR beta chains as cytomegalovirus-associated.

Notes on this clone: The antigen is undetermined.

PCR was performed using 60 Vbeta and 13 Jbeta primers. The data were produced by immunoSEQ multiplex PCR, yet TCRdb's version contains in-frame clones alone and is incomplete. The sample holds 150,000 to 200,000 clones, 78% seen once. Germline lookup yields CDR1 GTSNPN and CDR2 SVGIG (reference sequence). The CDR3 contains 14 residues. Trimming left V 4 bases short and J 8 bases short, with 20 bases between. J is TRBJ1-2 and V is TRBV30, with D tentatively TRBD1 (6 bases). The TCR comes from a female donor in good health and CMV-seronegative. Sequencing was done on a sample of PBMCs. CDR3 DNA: TGTGCCTGGATAGGTCACAGGGTTCCGGGAGGCTACACCTTC. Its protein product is CAWIGHRVPGGYTF.